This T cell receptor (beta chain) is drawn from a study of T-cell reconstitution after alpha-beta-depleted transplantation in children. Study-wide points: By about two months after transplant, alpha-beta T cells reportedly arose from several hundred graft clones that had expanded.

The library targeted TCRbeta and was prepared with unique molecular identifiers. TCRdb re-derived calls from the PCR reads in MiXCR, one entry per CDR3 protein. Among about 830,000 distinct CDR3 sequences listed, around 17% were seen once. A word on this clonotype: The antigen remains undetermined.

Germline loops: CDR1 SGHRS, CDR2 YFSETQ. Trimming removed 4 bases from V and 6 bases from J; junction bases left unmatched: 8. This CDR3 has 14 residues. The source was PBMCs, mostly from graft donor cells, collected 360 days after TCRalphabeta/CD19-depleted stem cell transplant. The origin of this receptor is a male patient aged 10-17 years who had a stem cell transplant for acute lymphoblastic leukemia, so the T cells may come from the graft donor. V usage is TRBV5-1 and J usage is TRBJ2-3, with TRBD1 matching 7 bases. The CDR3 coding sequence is TGCGCCAGCAGCCGCGACAGGGCTTATGATACGCAGTATTTT. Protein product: CASSRDRAYDTQYF.